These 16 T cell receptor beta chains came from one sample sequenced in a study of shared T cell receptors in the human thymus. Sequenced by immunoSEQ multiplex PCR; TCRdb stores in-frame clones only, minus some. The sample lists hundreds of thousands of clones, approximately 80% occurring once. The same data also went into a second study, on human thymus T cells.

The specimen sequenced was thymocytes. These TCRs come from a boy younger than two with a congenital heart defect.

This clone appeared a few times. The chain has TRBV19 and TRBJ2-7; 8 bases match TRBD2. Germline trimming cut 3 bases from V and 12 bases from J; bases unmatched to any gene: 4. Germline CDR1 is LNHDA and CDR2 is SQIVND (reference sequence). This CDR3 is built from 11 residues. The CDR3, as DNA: TGTGCCAGTAGTATCGGGAGGGAAGTGTACTTC. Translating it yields CASSIGREVYF.

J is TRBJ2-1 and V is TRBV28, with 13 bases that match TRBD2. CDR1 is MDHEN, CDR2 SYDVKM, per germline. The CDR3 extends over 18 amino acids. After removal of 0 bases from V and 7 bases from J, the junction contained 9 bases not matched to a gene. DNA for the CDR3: TGTGCCAGCAGTTTATGCCCTGGACTAGCGGGAGAAGGGAATGAGCAGTTCTTC. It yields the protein CASSLCPGLAGEGNEQFF.

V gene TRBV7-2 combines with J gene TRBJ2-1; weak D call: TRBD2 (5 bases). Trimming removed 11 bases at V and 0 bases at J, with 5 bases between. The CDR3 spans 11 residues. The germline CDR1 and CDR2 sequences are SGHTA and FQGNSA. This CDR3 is CAGSSYNEQFF. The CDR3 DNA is TGTGCCGGGAGCTCCTACAATGAGCAGTTCTTC.

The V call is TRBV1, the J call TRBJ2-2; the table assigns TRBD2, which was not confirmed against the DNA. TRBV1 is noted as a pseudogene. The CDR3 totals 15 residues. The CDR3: CTSSRKRAYTGELFF. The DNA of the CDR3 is TGCACCAGCAGCCGCAAGCGGGCCTACACCGGGGAGCTGTTTTTT.

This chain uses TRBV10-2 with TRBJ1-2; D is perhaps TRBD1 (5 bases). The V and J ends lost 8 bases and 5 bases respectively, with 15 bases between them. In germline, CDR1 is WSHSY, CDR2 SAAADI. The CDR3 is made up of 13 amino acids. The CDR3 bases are TGCGCCAGCTATACGGGGGGAGAGTATGGCTACACCTTC. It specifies CASYTGGEYGYTF.

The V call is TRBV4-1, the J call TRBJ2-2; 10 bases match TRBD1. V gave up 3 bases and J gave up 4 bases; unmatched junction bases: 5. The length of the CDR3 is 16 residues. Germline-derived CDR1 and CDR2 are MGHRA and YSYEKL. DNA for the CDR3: TGCGCCAGCAGCCACTTTAGGGACAGGGGCACCGGGGAGCTGTTTTTT. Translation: CASSHFRDRGTGELFF.

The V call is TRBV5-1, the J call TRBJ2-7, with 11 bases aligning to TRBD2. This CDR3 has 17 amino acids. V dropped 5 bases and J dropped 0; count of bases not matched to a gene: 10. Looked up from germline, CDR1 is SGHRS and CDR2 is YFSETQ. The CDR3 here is CASSRRTSGLSSYEQYF. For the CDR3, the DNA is TGCGCCAGCAGTCGAAGGACTAGCGGGCTTAGCTCCTACGAGCAGTACTTC.

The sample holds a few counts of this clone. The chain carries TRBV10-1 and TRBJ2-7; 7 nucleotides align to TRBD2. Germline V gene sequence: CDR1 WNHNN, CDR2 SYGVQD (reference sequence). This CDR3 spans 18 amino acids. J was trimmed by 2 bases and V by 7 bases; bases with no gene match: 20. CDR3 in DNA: TGCGCCAGCACCCACGGACACAGGTCTAGCGGACCTCCCTACGAGCAGTACTTC. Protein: CASTHGHRSSGPPYEQYF.

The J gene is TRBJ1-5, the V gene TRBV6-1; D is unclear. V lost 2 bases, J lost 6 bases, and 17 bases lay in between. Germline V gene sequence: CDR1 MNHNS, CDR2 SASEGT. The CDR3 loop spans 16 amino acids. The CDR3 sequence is CASSENLLGSGQPQHF. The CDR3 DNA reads TGTGCCAGCAGTGAAAACCTCTTAGGGAGCGGTCAGCCCCAGCATTTT.

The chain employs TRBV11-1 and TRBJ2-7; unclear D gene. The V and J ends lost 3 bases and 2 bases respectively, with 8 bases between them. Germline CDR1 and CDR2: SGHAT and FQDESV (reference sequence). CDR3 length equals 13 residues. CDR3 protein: CASSFQLAYEQYF. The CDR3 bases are TGTGCCAGCAGCTTCCAGTTGGCCTACGAGCAGTACTTC.

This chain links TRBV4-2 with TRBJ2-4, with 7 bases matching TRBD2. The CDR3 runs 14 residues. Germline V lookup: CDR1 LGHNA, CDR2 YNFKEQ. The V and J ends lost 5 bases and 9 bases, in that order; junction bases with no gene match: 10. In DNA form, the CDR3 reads TGTGCCAGCAGCTCGCGGGGCGAGCGGGGCATTCAGTACTTC. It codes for CASSSRGERGIQYF.

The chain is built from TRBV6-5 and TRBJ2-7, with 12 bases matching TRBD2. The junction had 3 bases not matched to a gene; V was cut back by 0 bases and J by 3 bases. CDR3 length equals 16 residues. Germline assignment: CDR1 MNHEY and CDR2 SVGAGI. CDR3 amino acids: CASSYSGLAGIYEQYF. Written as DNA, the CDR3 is TGTGCCAGCAGTTACTCGGGACTAGCGGGCATCTACGAGCAGTACTTC.

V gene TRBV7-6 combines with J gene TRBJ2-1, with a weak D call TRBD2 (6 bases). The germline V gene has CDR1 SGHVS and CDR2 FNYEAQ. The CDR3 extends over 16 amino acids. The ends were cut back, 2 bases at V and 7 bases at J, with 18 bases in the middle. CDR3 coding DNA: TGTGCCAGCAGCTTACCAGCGGGCCAGCCCAGGAATGAGCAGTTCTTC. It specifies CASSLPAGQPRNEQFF.

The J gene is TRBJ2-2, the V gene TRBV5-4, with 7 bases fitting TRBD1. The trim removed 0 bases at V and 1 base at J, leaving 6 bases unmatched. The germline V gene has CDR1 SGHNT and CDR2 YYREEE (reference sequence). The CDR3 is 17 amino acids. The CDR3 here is CASSLEGAYRNTGELFF. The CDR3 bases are TGTGCCAGCAGCTTGGAGGGGGCCTATCGGAACACCGGGGAGCTGTTTTTT.

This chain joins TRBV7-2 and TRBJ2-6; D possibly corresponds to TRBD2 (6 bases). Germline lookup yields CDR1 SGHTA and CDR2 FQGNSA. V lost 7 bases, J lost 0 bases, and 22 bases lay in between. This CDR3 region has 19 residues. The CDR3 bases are TGTGCCAGCACCCCAGAGTGGGGGGAGGCTAGCTCTGGGGCCAACGTCCTGACTTTC. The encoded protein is CASTPEWGEASSGANVLTF.

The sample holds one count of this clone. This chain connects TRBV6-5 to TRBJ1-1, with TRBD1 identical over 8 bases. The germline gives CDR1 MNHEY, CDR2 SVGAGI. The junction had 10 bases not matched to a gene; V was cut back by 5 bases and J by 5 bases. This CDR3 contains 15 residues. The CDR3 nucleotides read TGTGCCAGCAGTGGACAGGGCTTACGGAGGACTGAAGCTTTCTTT. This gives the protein CASSGQGLRRTEAFF.